These T cell receptor beta chains were read from a single sample in a study of molecular identifiers for immune sequencing clone quantification. TCRdb ran MiXCR on the PCR reads and lists one entry per CDR3 protein. Among 45,000 to 60,000 distinct CDR3 sequences listed, roughly 38% were seen once. The material sequenced was naive CD8+ T cells from blood, with Jurkat cell RNA spiked in. The receptors come from a human donor in good health. Some libraries in this study had Jurkat cell RNA spiked in. Each CDR3 is given with its conserved first and last residue.

v_gene | CDR3aa
TRBV27 | CASSPLEMSGANVLTF
TRBV7-9 | CASSLVATYTEAFF
TRBV7-6 | CASLGEDGELFF
TRBV25-1 | CASRVGYEQNF
TRBV28 | CATRGNRGRVLSDTQYF
TRBV28 | CASSLWGRGEKLFF
TRBV6-2/TRBV6-3 | CASSYGGVAEHTGELFF
TRBV2 | CASSEPYYRANQPQHF
TRBV7-2 | CASSLVPLYNEQFF
TRBV7-2 | CASSPRWGEGRYEQYF
TRBV12-3/TRBV12-4 | CASSQPRTGGYEQYF
TRBV19 | CASSISMNTEAFF
TRBV2 | CASRLPSGFTDTQYF
TRBV27 | CASSFRDVYDTQYF
TRBV28 | CASSWGLRSSYERYF
TRBV5-1 | CASSFNRQAEETQYF
TRBV6-2/TRBV6-3 | CASSKNREADTQYF
TRBV27 | CASSVQISNEKLFF
TRBV11-2 | CASSSPGGGRANVLTF
TRBV9 | CASSGAGTGLTWELFF
TRBV2 | CASSGTFEAFF
TRBV20-1 | CSARDVSSTEAFF
TRBV6-5 | CASSAGPNEQFF
TRBV15 | CATSRVGRTYEQYF
TRBV19 | CASSRIGTPSTDTQYF
TRBV11-2 | CASSPAGTAPYEQYF
TRBV4-3 | CASSQDLMQGEQYF
TRBV28 | CASRRGVAKNIQYF
TRBV28 | CASSLRSPRTVSGANVLTF
TRBV12-3/TRBV12-4 | CASSVRLAKNIQYF
TRBV6-2/TRBV6-3 | CASSRDRGAGELFF
TRBV10-3 | CAISESGNQPQHF
TRBV6-1 | CASRRTGVNTEAFF